This T cell receptor (beta chain) was captured by sequencing in a study of cytomegalovirus exposure and HLA in healthy donors (dated 2017 in TCRdb). A note on the overall study: An earlier analysis of 587 of the donors reported 250 to 300 Gb of sequence data and some 120 million unique TCR beta sequences from 150 million to 200 million T cells. Around 320 gigabases of sequencing data and tens of millions of unique TCR sequences were included in an early release covering several hundred HLA-typed donors. Five DR-DQ haplotypes were handled as single units for association and clustering because linkage in the cohort was strong. The study combined high-throughput TCR immunosequencing, statistical association of individual TCRs with disease status, and machine learning to predict cytomegalovirus infection status. To study patterns of TCR occurrence, a later analysis re-analyzed previously published TCR beta repertoires from just over 650 donors and added high-resolution HLA genotyping. All discovery cohort repertoires had been generated on a single sequencing platform. Rather than drawing on any new phenotypic data, the later analysis identified candidate immune exposures from TCR beta sequences and the way those sequences occurred across donors. The study used immunosequencing to profile the T cell repertoires of approximately 650 subjects and linked those repertoires to cytomegalovirus serostatus. In an earlier analysis of 550 to 700 of the donors, high-throughput TCR beta sequencing was used to judge whether each TCR beta V gene segment behaved as functional or pseudogenic. Donor age, sex, ethnicity and CMV serostatus were compiled alongside the repertoire data. A separate validation cohort of 100 to 150 different subjects was used in addition to the roughly 620-subject first cohort. HLA typing included class I and class II loci at four-digit resolution. On average, roughly 240,000 unique TCR beta nucleotide sequences were sequenced per donor among 398 genotyped donors of the cohort, with 15% to 20% of those sequences being non-productive. Genome-wide SNP genotypes for about 55% of the 666 donors were used in a later genetic analysis, which treated that subset as a discovery cohort. The aim of the study was to test whether cataloging public T cell receptors could identify signatures of past pathogen exposure. The genetic ancestry cluster associated with self-reported Caucasian donors included 70% to 85% of the 398 genotyped donors. The number of typed donors differed by locus: about 620-630 for A, B, C, DRB1 and DQB1; approximately 540 for DQA1; 606 for DPA1; and 450 to 480 for DPB1.

V is pared back by 3 bases and J by 5 bases, with 13 bases lying between the germline termini. Taken from the germline V gene, the CDR1 and CDR2 loops are SGHTA and FQGTGA. The CDR3, from cysteine to phenylalanine, totals 14 residues. Only CDR3 DNA is held: 42 bases, read in frame from base 1. The cohort was made up of about 670 healthy bone marrow donors. At the time of sampling, every cohort member was nominally healthy, though immune exposures that went unrecorded were likely present. The donor tested CMV seronegative, placing the donor among the roughly 400 seronegative members of the cohort. Every donor gave a peripheral blood sample, and the peripheral blood mononuclear cells from that sample were used for TCR beta sequencing. Genomic DNA extraction from the blood cell samples was performed with the Qiagen DNeasy Blood Extraction Kit. Results the study describes overall, beyond this receptor: A further reported finding was that TCR beta sequences accurately predicted the HLA-A and HLA-B alleles for most subjects in the first cohort. At a false discovery rate of 0.05, a later analysis linked 16,951 TCR beta sequences to specific HLA alleles. According to a later analysis, parvovirus B19, influenza, CMV and Epstein-Barr virus appeared linked to several top co-occurrence clusters. A few of the identified cytomegalovirus-associated TCR beta chains were confirmed in vitro to be specific for cytomegalovirus antigens. The sequencing pipeline was judged likely to have produced a cluster of highly shared sequence variants as a technical artifact. The presence/absence analyses assumed that sequencing depth was roughly uniform across donors, and that assumption may not be true. The authors suggested that the approach could potentially be generalized to other disease states and immunological phenotypes. The study gave a list of about 170 TCR beta chains associated with cytomegalovirus. The only immune exposure information available for the cohort was CMV serostatus. According to a later analysis, TCR association rates differed among HLA loci, with DRB1 alleles showing the most associated TCRs and HLA-C alleles showing the fewest. Around 16 rarely observed V segments, including chromosome 9 orphons, were excluded from the earlier analysis of about 610 of the donors because counts were too low. When HLA alleles, especially DR and DQ, strongly co-occurred, attributing TCR associations to individual alleles was difficult. The cohort was sequenced for TCR beta chains only, and without alpha or paired-chain data the features that could be detected were limited. Linkage disequilibrium might explain the correlated functional status among segregating V segments, but an unknown experimental factor could not be ruled out. In an earlier analysis of 587 of the donors, most TCR beta V segments appeared in productive rearrangements about 87% or about 30% of the time, broadly matching IMGT annotations. Some IMGT-functional V segments, including TRBV6-2 and TRBV6-3, could not be told apart with the 87-base-pair reads, so those segments were excluded. The classifier was reported to diagnose cytomegalovirus status with high specificity and sensitivity in both the original cohort and the validation cohort. An association between a missense DCLRE1C variant and V-gene and J-gene trimming of TCR beta chains was found in a later genetic analysis and replicated in an independent cohort. In a later analysis, most CMV-associated TCR beta chains were found to appear HLA-restricted, with HLA associations seemingly driven largely by CMV exposure. Across donors, most TCR sequences were observed very rarely, whereas some public TCRs were present in many individuals. A later analysis found that HLA-associated TCR beta chains were more clonally expanded and had lower generation probabilities than equally common non-associated chains. Because HLA typing was unavailable for some donors at each locus, only the typed subset was used in association tests. In a later genetic analysis, fewer N-insertions in productive TCRs were reported among donors in an Asian-associated ancestry cluster than the roughly 640-donor mean.

About this clone itself: Which antigen it targets is not known. Base qualities were left out, and no much larger clone turns up one base away.

The method was the immunoSEQ multiplex PCR assay. A mixture of 60 forward primers for TCR Vbeta segments and 13 reverse primers for TCR Jbeta segments was used in the multiplex PCR. Amplification of the CDR3 region of rearranged TCR beta genes was performed with a multiplex PCR assay on genomic DNA. The Illumina HiSeq System was used to sequence the amplified TCR beta libraries as 87-base-pair reads. The authors processed their data as follows. In a later analysis, some 80 million unique TCR beta chains were counted across the 500 to 850 repertoires, and around 10 million of these chains were shared by at least two donors. A nearest-neighbor algorithm error-corrected the raw reads and collapsed the reads into unique sequences, merging closely related sequences to remove PCR and sequencing errors. CDR3 sequences were aligned to IMGT reference sequences to assign V, D and J gene segments. Each retained sequence needed at least a six-nucleotide match to both a V gene segment and a J gene segment. A rearrangement was called productive if the CDR3 had no stop codons and remained in frame with V and J, and every other rearrangement was called non-productive. CDR3 was defined according to IMGT convention as the region running from the second conserved V-encoded cysteine to the conserved J-encoded phenylalanine. In an earlier analysis of around 600 of the donors, sequences lacking an unambiguous match to a single V gene segment were excluded. An earlier analysis of 550 to 650 of the donors classified V segments as functional when productive rearrangements were above 56.7% and as segregating when the standard deviation between donors was above 5%. A statistical classification framework was built to diagnose cytomegalovirus status from the catalog of TCR beta chain sequences. In a later analysis, TCR nucleotide sequences were compared against IMGT/GENE-DB human TR gene sequences so that V and J genes could be assigned. A later analysis assigned CDR3 sequences and most-parsimonious VDJ recombination scenarios with the TCRdist pipeline. In a later analysis, each TCR beta chain was defined by its CDR3 amino acid sequence together with its V-gene family, and reads without a unique V-gene family were excluded. To address suspected cross-contamination and a sequencing artifact, a later analysis removed over 500 highly shared, low-generation-probability nucleotide sequences. In a later analysis, a clonal expansion index was calculated for each public chain from normalized within-repertoire ranks of inferred template counts. In a later analysis, generation probabilities were computed with a VDJ recombination model fitted to out-of-frame rearrangements, and the resulting probabilities were checked against IGoR. A later analysis scored TCR-TCR, TCR-HLA and TCR-CMV co-occurrence with hypergeometric tests, applying a repertoire-size bias correction to TCR pairs. In a later analysis, false discovery rates were estimated by permuting HLA or CMV assignments 20 times. In a later analysis, co-occurring TCRs were grouped using DBSCAN, with TCRdist sequence similarity added in when clustering inside HLA-allele-positive subsets. For co-occurrence clustering, repertoires with fewer than 30,000 or more than 120,000 public chains were excluded, along with a handful of repertoires with anomalous nucleotide sharing. Held by TCRdb, this immuneACCESS table contains in-frame sequences only and omits some clones. Under half of the omission traces to an unresolved V gene where checked; the cause of the rest is unknown. The V and J calls and clone size come from that table; D and trimming were worked out from the DNA. The sample table shows under 200,000 clones, and 84% are seen once. The ten largest clones add up to roughly 1% of the sample.

The sequence derives from a man aged 25 to 40 in good health and CMV-seronegative. Recombination linked TRBV7-3 to TRBJ2-5; TRBD1 is perhaps the D gene, given 5 matching bases. The sequenced sample was PBMCs. The CDR3 region has the sequence CASSFQGGSETQYF. The DNA sequence reads TGTGCCAGCAGCTTTCAGGGCGGTTCGGAGACCCAGTACTTC.